The 10 T cell receptor beta chains below were found in one sample sequenced in a study of response to subunit inactivated influenza vaccine. MiXCR, applied by TCRdb to the RT-PCR reads, yields one record per CDR3 protein. The sample carries hundreds of thousands of distinct CDR3 sequences, 12% to 15% recorded once. The sequencing used PBMCs from blood, collected less than 15 days before vaccination. These receptor sequences come from a man over 45 who received an inactivated influenza vaccine.

The genes are TRBV9 and TRBJ2-3; no definite D call. The CDR3 totals 15 residues. Trimming pared 4 bases from V and 2 bases from J, leaving 14 bases between. Looked up from germline, CDR1 is SGDLS and CDR2 is YYNGEE. This chain's CDR3 is CASSRSGRYTDTQYF. CDR3 coding DNA: TGTGCCAGCAGCCGTAGTGGTAGATACACAGATACGCAGTATTTT.

DNA for the CDR3: TGCAGTGCTAGAGATGGGGGTCAGACCAATCAGCCCCAGCATTTT. Translating it yields CSARDGGQTNQPQHF. The rearrangement uses TRBV20-1 and TRBJ1-5, with D possibly being TRBD1 (5 bases). The CDR3 runs to 15 residues. Trimming cost V 0 bases and J 3 bases, with 12 bases left between them. CDR1 and CDR2 (germline): DFQATT, SNEGSKA (reference sequence).

This chain links TRBV29-1 with TRBJ2-7; perhaps TRBD1 as D (5 bases). The CDR3 extends over 15 amino acids. V gave up 4 bases and J gave up 1 base, with 17 bases separating them. Germline V gene sequence: CDR1 SQVTM, CDR2 ANQGSEA. The CDR3 here is CSVATLGQRSYEQYF. The CDR3 DNA sequence: TGCAGCGTTGCCACCCTGGGGCAAAGGTCCTACGAGCAGTACTTC.

This clonotype was detected only a few times. This chain connects TRBV24-1 to TRBJ2-3; D remains ambiguous. Trimming removed 2 bases from V and 2 bases from J, with 16 bases in between. This CDR3 region has 17 residues. Germline loops: CDR1 KGHDR, CDR2 SFDVKD. The CDR3 bases are TGTGCCACCAGTGATTCACGAAGGGCGTTGTACACAGATACGCAGTATTTT. It yields the protein CATSDSRRALYTDTQYF.

CDR3 sequence: CASSFVTSGGIDTQYF. CDR3 in DNA: TGTGCCAGCAGCTTCGTGACTAGCGGGGGTATAGATACGCAGTATTTT. The rearrangement uses TRBV7-9 and TRBJ2-3; 12 bases map to TRBD2. Trimming removed 3 bases from V and 5 bases from J; junction bases left unmatched: 6. The CDR3 totals 16 residues. The germline V gene has CDR1 SEHNR and CDR2 FQNEAQ (reference sequence).

The chain uses TRBV30 and TRBJ1-2; D is unclear. Germline V gene data show CDR1 as GTSNPN and CDR2 as SVGIG (reference sequence). The CDR3 spans 12 residues. Trimming shortened V by 1 base and J by 5 bases, and 8 bases separated the two germline ends. The CDR3 coding sequence is TGTGCCTGGAGTGAGAGATCATATGGCTACACCTTC. It translates to CAWSERSYGYTF.

This clonotype was counted many times. The J gene is TRBJ2-2, the V gene TRBV11-2; 7 bases align to TRBD1. Per germline, CDR1 SGHAT and CDR2 FQNNGV. The CDR3 has 13 amino acids. Trimming removed 5 bases from V and 8 bases from J; junction bases left unmatched: 5. The CDR3 loop is CASSPTGEGELFF. CDR3 in DNA: TGTGCCAGCAGCCCCACAGGGGAGGGGGAGCTGTTTTTT.

The chain uses TRBV4-3 and TRBJ2-7; TRBD2 might be the D (6 bases). The germline V gene has CDR1 LGHNA and CDR2 YSLEER. This CDR3 region has 16 residues. V lost 1 base and J 2 bases, leaving 15 bases between the germline ends. CDR3 sequence reads: CASSQGFGGSPYEQYF. In DNA form, the CDR3 reads TGCGCCAGCAGCCAAGGGTTTGGGGGGTCTCCCTACGAGCAGTACTTC.

The V and J genes are TRBV7-8 and TRBJ2-7; 8 bases fit TRBD1. Trimming cost V 2 bases and J 3 bases; bases outside gene matches: 3. The germline CDR1 and CDR2 sequences are SGHVS and FQNEAQ. This CDR3 has 14 residues. The CDR3 DNA sequence: TGTGCCAGCAGCTTACGGGACAGGCGCTACGAGCAGTACTTC. It codes for CASSLRDRRYEQYF.

With regard to this clonotype: It may be a read error: a sequence one base away is much more abundant. The chain uses TRBV4-1 and TRBJ2-1, with TRBD1 as a possible D gene (5 bases). Germline V lookup: CDR1 MGHRA, CDR2 YSYEKL. This CDR3 has 13 residues. This CDR3 reads CASSQDPGAEQIF. The CDR3 DNA is TGCGCCAGCAGCCAAGATCCTGGGGCTGAGCAGATCTTC.